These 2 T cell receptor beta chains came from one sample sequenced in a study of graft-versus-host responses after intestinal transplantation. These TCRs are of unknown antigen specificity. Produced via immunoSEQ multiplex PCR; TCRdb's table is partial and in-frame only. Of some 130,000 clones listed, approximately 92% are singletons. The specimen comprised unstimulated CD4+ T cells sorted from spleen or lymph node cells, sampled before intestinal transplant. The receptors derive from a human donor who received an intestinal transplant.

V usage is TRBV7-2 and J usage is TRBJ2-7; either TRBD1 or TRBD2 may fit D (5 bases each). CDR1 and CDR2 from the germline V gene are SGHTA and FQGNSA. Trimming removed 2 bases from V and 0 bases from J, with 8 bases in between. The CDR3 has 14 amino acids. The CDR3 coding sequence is TGTGCCAGCAGCTTATCAGGGAGCTCCTACGAGCAGTACTTC. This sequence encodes CASSLSGSSYEQYF.

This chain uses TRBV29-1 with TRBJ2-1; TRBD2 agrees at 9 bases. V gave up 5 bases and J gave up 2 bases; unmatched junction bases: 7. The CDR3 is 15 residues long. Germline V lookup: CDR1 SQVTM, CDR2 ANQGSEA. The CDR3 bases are TGCAGCGTTTCCCTTAGCGGGAGAACCTACAATGAGCAGTTCTTC. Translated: CSVSLSGRTYNEQFF.